The text below deals with one T cell receptor (beta chain). What it recognizes is unknown. The data are from a study of T cell responses to AZD1222 COVID-19 vaccine. Study conclusions and caveats: Receipt of two AZD1222 doses was followed by a rise in Spike-specific TCR breadth and depth. No day 14 peak samples; only post-peak repertoires were characterized. Unmutated variant regions reportedly attract nearly half of all spike-specific TCRs.

The assay was immunoSEQ multiplex PCR, and TCRdb's table has in-frame clones only and misses some. The table records about 180,000 clones, approximately 94% of them present only once. Germline V gene data show CDR1 as WSHSY and CDR2 as SAAADI. V shed 5 bases and J shed 3 bases, with 5 bases lying between them. The CDR3 loop spans 11 amino acids. Researchers grouped second doses given at about 4 or about 12 weeks into one pool. The receptor was derived from an adult who received the AZD1222 COVID-19 vaccine. The sequenced sample was peripheral blood, obtained 28 days after the second AZD1222 dose. The V and J genes are TRBV10-2 and TRBJ2-7; the D is unclear. CDR3 sequence reads: CASSTIYEQYF. The DNA for the CDR3 is TGCGCCAGCAGTACTATCTACGAGCAGTACTTC.